The rows below give T cell receptor beta chains drawn from one sample of a study of blood T cell repertoires in COVID-19. Using immunoSEQ multiplex PCR, the repertoire was profiled, and TCRdb retains in-frame clones only, with some absent. The repertoire holds 150,000 to 200,000 clones, with 80% to 90% as singletons. The sequenced sample was peripheral blood. These receptors were obtained from a human donor in a cohort sampled during active COVID-19. Each CDR3 is given with its conserved first and last residue. D genes are given only for firm matches. Clone sizes are given selectively: once, few, many, or a class where the clone is expanded.

D,J,size,V,DNA,CDR3
TRBD2,TRBJ2-5,.,TRBV7-9,TGTGCCAGCACGTTTAGGCGGGAGGGGGAGACCCAGTACTTC,CASTFRREGETQYF
TRBD1,TRBJ2-2,once,TRBV19,TGTGCCAGCCGGCCGGGACAGGGGACCGGGGAGCTGTTTTTT,CASRPGQGTGELFF
TRBD1,TRBJ1-1,few,TRBV14,TGTGCCAGCAGCCAAGGACATATGGGACAGGGGCTGAACACTGAAGCTTTCTTT,CASSQGHMGQGLNTEAFF
.,TRBJ2-3,few,TRBV10-3,TGTGCCATCAGTGAGTCAGGACTGGCTAGCACAGATACGCAGTATTTT,CAISESGLASTDTQYF
.,TRBJ1-4,.,TRBV11-2,TGTGCCAGCAGCTTAGATACGAACAGGGCTAATGAAAAACTGTTTTTT,CASSLDTNRANEKLFF
.,TRBJ1-1,many,TRBV29-1,TGCAGCGTTTCCAGTCTAGTGAACACTGAAGCTTTCTTT,CSVSSLVNTEAFF
TRBD1,TRBJ2-2,.,TRBV19,TGTGCCTTAAGGACAGGGGAGAACACCGGGGAGCTGTTTTTT,CALRTGENTGELFF
TRBD1,TRBJ2-5,.,TRBV27,TGTGCCAGCAGTCTCACCCGGGACAGCCCCTTGTACTTC,CASSLTRDSPLYF
TRBD2,TRBJ2-2,.,TRBV11-2,TGTGCCAGCAGCTTAATGGGACTAGGGGGAACCGGGGAGCTGTTTTTT,CASSLMGLGGTGELFF
.,TRBJ2-7,.,TRBV6-5,TGTGCCAGCAGGGGCCTCGGCCAGGTGAGCTACGAGCAGTACTTC,CASRGLGQVSYEQYF